The present T cell receptor (beta chain) was sequenced within a study of cytomegalovirus exposure and HLA in healthy donors. General study results and limits: Reportedly, cytomegalovirus status was diagnosed with high sensitivity and specificity. That first-cohort TCR clusters tended to co-occur in the 90 to 150 validation repertoires was found in a later analysis. The study labeled roughly 160 TCR beta chains cytomegalovirus-associated.

Concerning this clone: Its antigen is as yet unknown.

Donors came from a validation cohort of over a hundred subjects, distinct from the first 666-subject cohort. Method: immunoSEQ multiplex PCR; TCRdb's copy keeps in-frame clones and lacks some. The table records about 200,000 clones, 85% to 90% of them present only once. From germline, CDR1 is SGHVS and CDR2 FNYEAQ. The CDR3 contains 15 residues. With V trimmed by 1 base and J by 6 bases, 5 bases remained unmatched. The sequencing input was PBMCs. The receptor was derived from a woman younger than 35 in good health and CMV-seronegative. The chain has TRBV7-6 and TRBJ2-3; 9 nucleotides line up with TRBD2. This chain's CDR3 is CASSLVAGAVDTQYF. CDR3 bases: TGTGCCAGCAGCTTAGTAGCGGGAGCCGTGGATACGCAGTATTTT.